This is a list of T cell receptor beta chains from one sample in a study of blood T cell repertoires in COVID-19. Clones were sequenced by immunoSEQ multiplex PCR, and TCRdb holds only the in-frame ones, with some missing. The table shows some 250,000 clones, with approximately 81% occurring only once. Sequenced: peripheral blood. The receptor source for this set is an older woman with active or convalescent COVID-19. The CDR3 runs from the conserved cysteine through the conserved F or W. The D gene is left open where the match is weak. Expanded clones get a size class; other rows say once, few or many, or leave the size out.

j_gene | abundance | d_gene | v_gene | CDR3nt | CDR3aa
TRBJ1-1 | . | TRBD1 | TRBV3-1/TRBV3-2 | TGTGCCAGCAGCCGCCGGGACAGGGCAATGAACACTGAAGCTTTCTTT | CASSRRDRAMNTEAFF
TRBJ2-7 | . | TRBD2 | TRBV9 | TGTGCCAGCAGCGTAGTCGGGGGGGCCCACGAGCAGTACTTC | CASSVVGGAHEQYF
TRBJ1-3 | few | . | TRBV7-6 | TGTGCCAGCAGCTTAGAAGGGGCAGGCTCTGGAAACACCATATATTTT | CASSLEGAGSGNTIYF
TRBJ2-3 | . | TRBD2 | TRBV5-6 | TGTGCCAGCAGCACGGGACTAGCGACAGATACGCAGTATTTT | CASSTGLATDTQYF
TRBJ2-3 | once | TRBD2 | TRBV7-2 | TGTGCCAGCAGCTTATGGCGGGGGGGCACAGATACGCAGTATTTT | CASSLWRGGTDTQYF
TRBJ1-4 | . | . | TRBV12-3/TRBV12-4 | TGTGCCAGCAGTTGGACAGACGAAAAACTGTTTTTT | CASSWTDEKLFF
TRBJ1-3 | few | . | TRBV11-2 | TGTGCCAGCAGCTTAGCGCGACAGCCTGGAAACACCATATATTTT | CASSLARQPGNTIYF
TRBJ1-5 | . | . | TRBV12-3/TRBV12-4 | TGTGCCAGCACATCCGGGGATTGGCAGCCCCAGCATTTT | CASTSGDWQPQHF
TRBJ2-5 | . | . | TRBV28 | TGTGCCATTCTGGGGAATAGCGCGGAGACCCAGTACTTC | CAILGNSAETQYF
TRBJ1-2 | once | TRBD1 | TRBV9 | TGTGCCAGCAGCGATTCGACAGGGGCCGACTATGGCTACACCTTC | CASSDSTGADYGYTF
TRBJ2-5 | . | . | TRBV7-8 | TGTGCCAGCAGCTTAGTGTGGGGGCGAGAGACCCAGTACTTC | CASSLVWGRETQYF
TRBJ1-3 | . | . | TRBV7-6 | TGTGCCAGCAGCCCTGACAGGAGCTCTGGAAACACCATATATTTT | CASSPDRSSGNTIYF
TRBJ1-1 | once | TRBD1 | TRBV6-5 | TGTGCCAGCACCTCCGGACAGGGGAGGAAGACTGAAGCTTTCTTT | CASTSGQGRKTEAFF
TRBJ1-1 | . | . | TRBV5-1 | TGCGCCAGCAGCCGCGCAGGGGATAGTGGCACTGAAGCTTTCTTT | CASSRAGDSGTEAFF
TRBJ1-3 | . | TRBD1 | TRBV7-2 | TGTGCCAGCAGCCAGGGGGCTGGAAACACCATATATTTT | CASSQGAGNTIYF
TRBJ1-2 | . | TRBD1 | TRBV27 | TGTGCCAGCAGTCCGACGTCGCACAGGGGTAGCTATGGCTACACCTTC | CASSPTSHRGSYGYTF
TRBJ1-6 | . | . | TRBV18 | TGTGCCAGCTCACCGGGGGGGGGCGTCGGGTCACCCCTCCACTTT | CASSPGGGVGSPLHF
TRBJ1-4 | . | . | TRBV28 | TGTGCCAGCAGCCGGGACATCGGTAATGAAAAACTGTTTTTT | CASSRDIGNEKLFF
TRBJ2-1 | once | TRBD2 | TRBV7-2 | TGTGCCAGCAGCTTAGTAGCGGGGGGGCCTTACAATGAGCAGTTCTTC | CASSLVAGGPYNEQFF
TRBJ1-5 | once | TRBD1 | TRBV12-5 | TGTGCTAGTGGTTTGGGGACAGGACTTGTCAATCAGCCCCAGCATTTT | CASGLGTGLVNQPQHF
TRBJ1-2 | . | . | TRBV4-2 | TGTGCCAGCAGCCAACATGCATCGGGAGGTGGCTACACCTTC | CASSQHASGGGYTF
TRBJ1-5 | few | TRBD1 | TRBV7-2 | TGTGCCAGCAGCTTAGTAGTAGGGGACAGACACAATCAGCCCCAGCATTTT | CASSLVVGDRHNQPQHF
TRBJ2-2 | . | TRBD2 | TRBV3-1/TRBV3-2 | TGTGCCAGCAGCCGCAGAACTACTAGCGGTGGGAGGGGCGGGGAGCTGTTTTTT | CASSRRTTSGGRGGELFF
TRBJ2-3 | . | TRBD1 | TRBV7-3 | TGTGCCAGCAGCTTCGACAGGGGTAGCACAGATACGCAGTATTTT | CASSFDRGSTDTQYF
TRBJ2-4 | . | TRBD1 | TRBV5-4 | TGTGCCAGCAGCGTGGGGGGACAGGGTGGGACCAAAAACATTCAGTACTTC | CASSVGGQGGTKNIQYF